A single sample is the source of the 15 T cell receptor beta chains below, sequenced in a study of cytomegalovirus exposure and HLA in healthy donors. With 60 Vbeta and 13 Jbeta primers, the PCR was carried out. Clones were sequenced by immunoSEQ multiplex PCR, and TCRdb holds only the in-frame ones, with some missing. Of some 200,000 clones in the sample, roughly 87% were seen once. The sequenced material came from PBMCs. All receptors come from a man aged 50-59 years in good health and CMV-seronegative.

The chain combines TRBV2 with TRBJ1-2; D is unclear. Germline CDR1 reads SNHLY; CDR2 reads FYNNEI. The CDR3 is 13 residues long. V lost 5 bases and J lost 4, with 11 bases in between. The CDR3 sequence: CASSYSRSYGYTF. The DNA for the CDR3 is TGTGCCAGCAGTTATTCCAGGTCCTATGGCTACACCTTC.

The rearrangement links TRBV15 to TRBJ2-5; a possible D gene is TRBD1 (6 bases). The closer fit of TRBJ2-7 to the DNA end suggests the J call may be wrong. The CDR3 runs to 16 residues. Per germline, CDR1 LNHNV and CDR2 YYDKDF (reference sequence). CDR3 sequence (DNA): TGTGCCACCAGCAGAGATCGAGTACAGGGCAGGGTCGAGCAGTACTTC. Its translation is CATSRDRVQGRVEQYF.

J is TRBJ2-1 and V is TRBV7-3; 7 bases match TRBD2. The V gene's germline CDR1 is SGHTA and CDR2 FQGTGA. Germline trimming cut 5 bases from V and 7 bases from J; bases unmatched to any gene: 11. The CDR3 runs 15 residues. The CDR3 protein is CASSASGAGKNEQFF. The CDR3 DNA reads TGTGCCAGCAGCGCGAGCGGGGCAGGGAAAAATGAGCAGTTCTTC.

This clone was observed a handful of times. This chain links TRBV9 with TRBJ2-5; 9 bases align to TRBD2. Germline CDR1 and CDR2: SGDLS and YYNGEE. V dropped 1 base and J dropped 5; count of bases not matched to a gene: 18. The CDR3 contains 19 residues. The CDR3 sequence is CASSVNSGGPLGGLETQYF. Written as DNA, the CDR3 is TGTGCCAGCAGCGTAAACAGCGGGGGGCCCCTTGGGGGTTTGGAGACCCAGTACTTC. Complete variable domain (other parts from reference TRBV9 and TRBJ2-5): DSGVTQTPKHLITATGQRVTLRCSPRSGDLSVYWYQQSLDQGLQFLIQYYNGEERAKGNILERFSAQQFPDLHSELNLSSLELGDSALYFCASSVNSGGPLGGLETQYFGPGTRLLVL.

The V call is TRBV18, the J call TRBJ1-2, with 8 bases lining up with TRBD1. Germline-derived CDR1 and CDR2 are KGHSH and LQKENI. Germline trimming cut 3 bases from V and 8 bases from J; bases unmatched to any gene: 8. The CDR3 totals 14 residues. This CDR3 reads CASSPGQAPVGYTF. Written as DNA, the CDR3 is TGTGCCAGCTCACCGGGACAGGCCCCCGTAGGCTACACCTTC.

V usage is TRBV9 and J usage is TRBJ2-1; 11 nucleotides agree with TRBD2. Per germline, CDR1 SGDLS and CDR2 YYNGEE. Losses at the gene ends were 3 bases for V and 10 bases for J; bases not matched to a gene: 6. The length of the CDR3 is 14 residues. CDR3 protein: CASSATSGAGEQFF. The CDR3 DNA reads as TGTGCCAGCAGCGCGACTAGCGGGGCGGGGGAGCAGTTCTTC.

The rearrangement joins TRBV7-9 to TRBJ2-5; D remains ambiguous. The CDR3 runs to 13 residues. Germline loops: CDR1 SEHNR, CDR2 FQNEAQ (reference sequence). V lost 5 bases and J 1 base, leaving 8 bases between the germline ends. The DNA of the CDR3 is TGTGCCAGCAGCCCAGACTCCCAAGAGACCCAGTACTTC. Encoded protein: CASSPDSQETQYF.

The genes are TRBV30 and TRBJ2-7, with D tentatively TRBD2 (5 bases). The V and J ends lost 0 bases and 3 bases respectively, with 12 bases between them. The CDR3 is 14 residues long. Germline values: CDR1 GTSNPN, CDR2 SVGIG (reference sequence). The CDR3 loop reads CAWSVGRVYYEQYF. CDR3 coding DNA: TGTGCCTGGAGTGTAGGGCGGGTCTACTACGAGCAGTACTTC.

CDR3 DNA sequence: TGCAGCGCTGTTCAGGGGCCCGGGGAGCAGTTCTTC. Encoded protein: CSAVQGPGEQFF. V gene TRBV29-1 combines with J gene TRBJ2-1; D possibly corresponds to TRBD1 (6 bases). The CDR3 has 12 amino acids. V dropped 7 bases and J dropped 10 bases, with 17 bases sitting between them. Germline V gene data show CDR1 as SQVTM and CDR2 as ANQGSEA.

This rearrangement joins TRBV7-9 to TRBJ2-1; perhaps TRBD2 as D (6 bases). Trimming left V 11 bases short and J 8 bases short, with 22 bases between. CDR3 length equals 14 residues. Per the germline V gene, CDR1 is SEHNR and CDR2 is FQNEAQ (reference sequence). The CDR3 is CAGTGGPVSHEQFF. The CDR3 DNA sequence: TGTGCCGGAACCGGAGGGCCAGTCAGTCATGAGCAGTTCTTC.

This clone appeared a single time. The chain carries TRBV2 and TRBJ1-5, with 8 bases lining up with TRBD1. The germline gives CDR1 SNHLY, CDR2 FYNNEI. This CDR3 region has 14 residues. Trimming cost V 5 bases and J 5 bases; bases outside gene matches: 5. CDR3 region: CASSWDRTDQPQHF. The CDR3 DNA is TGTGCCAGCAGTTGGGACAGGACCGATCAGCCCCAGCATTTT.

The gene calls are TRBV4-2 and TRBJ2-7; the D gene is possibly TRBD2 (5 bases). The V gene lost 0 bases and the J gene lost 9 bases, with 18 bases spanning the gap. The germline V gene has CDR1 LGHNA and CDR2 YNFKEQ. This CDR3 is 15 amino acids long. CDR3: CASSQDSEGSRRQYF. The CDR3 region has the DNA TGTGCCAGCAGCCAAGATAGTGAGGGTTCTCGTCGGCAGTACTTC.

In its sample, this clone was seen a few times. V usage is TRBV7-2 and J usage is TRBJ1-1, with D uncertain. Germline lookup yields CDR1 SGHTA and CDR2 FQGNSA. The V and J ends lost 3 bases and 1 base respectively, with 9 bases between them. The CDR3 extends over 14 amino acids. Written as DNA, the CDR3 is TGTGCCAGCAGCTTGGCATGGTCGAACACTGAAGCTTTCTTT. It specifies CASSLAWSNTEAFF.

In DNA, the CDR3 is TGTGCCAGCAGCCCCGGGAACCTCTACGAGCAGTACTTC. Protein: CASSPGNLYEQYF. The chain joins TRBV7-2 to TRBJ2-7, with TRBD2 as a possible D gene (5 bases). Germline lookup yields CDR1 SGHTA and CDR2 FQGNSA. V was pared by 5 bases and J by 3 bases, with 11 bases between. CDR3 length: 13 residues.

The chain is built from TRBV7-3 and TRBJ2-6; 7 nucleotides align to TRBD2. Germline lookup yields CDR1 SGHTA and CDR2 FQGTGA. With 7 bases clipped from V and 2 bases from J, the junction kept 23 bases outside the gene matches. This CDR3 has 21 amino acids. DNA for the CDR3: TGTGCCAGCACCTCGGACTCGACAAGCGGGGAAACTAGAACTGGGGCCAACGTCCTGACTTTC. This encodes CASTSDSTSGETRTGANVLTF.